Listed here are 24 T cell receptor beta chains from one sample, sequenced in a study of shared clonotypes between healthy human individuals. TCRdb's copy holds only in-frame clones and misses some; the assay was immunoSEQ multiplex PCR. The table shows roughly 2.5 million clones, with 90% to 95% occurring only once. Material for sequencing was naive CD4+ T cells sorted from blood. Subset here: CD45RA+ positively selected. Receptors were obtained from a man between 18 and 29 years old in good health.

The CDR3 region has the DNA TGTGCCAGCAGTTTATTTCAGGGGGCTAATCAAGAGACCCAGTACTTC. Translated: CASSLFQGANQETQYF. The rearrangement links TRBV28 to TRBJ2-5; TRBD1 aligns across 8 bases. CDR1 and CDR2 (germline): MDHEN, SYDVKM. The ends lost 1 base at V and 2 bases at J; junction bases unmatched: 6. The CDR3 totals 16 residues.

The chain employs TRBV6-1 and TRBJ2-1; 9 bases match TRBD1. This CDR3 is built from 20 residues. The V segment lost 2 bases and the J segment 0 bases; nucleotides outside the gene matches: 14. Per the germline V gene, CDR1 is MNHNS and CDR2 is SASEGT. The chain's CDR3 is CASSESPGQGYFSSYNEQFF. CDR3 sequence (DNA): TGTGCCAGCAGTGAATCCCCCGGACAGGGGTACTTTAGCTCCTACAATGAGCAGTTCTTC.

The chain employs TRBV15 and TRBJ1-2; 8 positions match TRBD1. J was trimmed by 8 bases and V by 0 bases; bases with no gene match: 8. The CDR3 runs 15 residues. Germline V gene data show CDR1 as LNHNV and CDR2 as YYDKDF (reference sequence). The chain's CDR3 is CATSRDRQGAGGYTF. In DNA form, the CDR3 reads TGTGCCACCAGCAGAGATCGGCAGGGGGCAGGAGGCTACACCTTC.

The chain employs TRBV6-5 and TRBJ2-7, with D uncertain. V was cut by 0 bases and J by 2 bases, with 11 bases left in between. CDR3 length equals 15 residues. The germline V gene encodes CDR1 MNHEY and CDR2 SVGAGI. The CDR3 coding sequence is TGTGCCAGCAGTTACTCGAGGTCTGCCACCTACGAGCAGTACTTC. This gives the protein CASSYSRSATYEQYF.

This clone was recorded once. The chain has TRBV6-1 and TRBJ2-1, with D perhaps TRBD1 (6 bases). The ends were cut back, 6 bases at V and 12 bases at J, with 12 bases in the middle. The CDR3 length is 11 residues. The germline V gene has CDR1 MNHNS and CDR2 SASEGT. The CDR3 here is CASSAPDRQFF. The CDR3 region has the DNA TGTGCCAGCAGCGCCCCGGACAGGCAGTTCTTC.

This rearrangement joins TRBV5-1 to TRBJ2-3, with a weak D call TRBD2 (5 bases). The length of the CDR3 is 15 residues. Germline CDR1 is SGHRS and CDR2 is YFSETQ. V lost 0 bases to trimming and J lost 10 bases, with 18 bases between them. CDR3 sequence: CASSLEGGSQGSQYF. CDR3 bases: TGCGCCAGCAGCTTGGAAGGTGGGAGCCAAGGATCGCAGTATTTT.

This clone occurred once. The chain employs TRBV5-4 and TRBJ2-7, with D possibly matching TRBD1 (5 bases). The V end was cut by 1 base, the J end by 4 bases, with 12 bases between. The CDR3 covers 14 residues. The V gene's germline CDR1 is SGHNT and CDR2 YYREEE (reference sequence). Here the CDR3 reads CASSLQGPPYEQYF. For the CDR3, the DNA is TGTGCCAGCAGCTTGCAGGGCCCGCCGTACGAGCAGTACTTC.

J is TRBJ2-3 and V is TRBV28; D is unclear. Germline values: CDR1 MDHEN, CDR2 SYDVKM. CDR3 size: 14 residues. Deletions cut 3 bases from V and 2 bases from J, with 9 bases between. The CDR3 DNA reads as TGTGCCAGCAGTTTGTCGGACCACACAGATACGCAGTATTTT. Encoded protein: CASSLSDHTDTQYF.

The V and J genes are TRBV5-5 and TRBJ1-2, with D perhaps matching TRBD1 (6 bases). The V end was cut by 6 bases, the J end by 4 bases, with 13 bases between. CDR3 length equals 13 residues. The V gene's germline CDR1 is SGHKS and CDR2 YYEKEE (reference sequence). The CDR3 nucleotides read TGTGCCAGCACTAGCCAGGGGACCTATGGCTACACCTTC. Its protein is CASTSQGTYGYTF.

This clone showed up just once. An end of the junction does not agree with germline; a read error may underlie this. CDR3 nucleotides: TGTGCCAGCAGTGAACAGAGAGAGGGGCTAAAGTTC. Translated: CASSEQREGLKF. The chain is built from TRBV2 and TRBJ1-2; a weak D match, TRBD1 (5 bases). The CDR3 sequence is 12 residues long. Germline V gene sequence: CDR1 SNHLY, CDR2 FYNNEI. The full variable domain, completed using reference TRBV2 and TRBJ1-2, is EPEVTQTPSHQVTQMGQEVILRCVPISNHLYFYWYRQILGQKVEFLVSFYNNEISEKSEIFDDQFSVERPDGSNFTLKIRSTKLEDSAMYFCASSEQREGLKFGSGTRLTVV.

The chain recombines TRBV30 with TRBJ2-1, with 12 bases lining up with TRBD2. V lost 0 bases and J lost 6; bases outside the gene matches: 9. From germline, CDR1 is GTSNPN and CDR2 SVGIG (reference sequence). There are 17 residues in the CDR3. The CDR3 sequence: CAWSVLTGLAGPNEQFF. The CDR3 DNA follows: TGTGCCTGGAGTGTATTGACTGGACTAGCGGGACCCAATGAGCAGTTCTTC.

The rearrangement links TRBV5-1 to TRBJ2-5; 11 bases agree with TRBD1. Germline CDR1 reads SGHRS; CDR2 reads YFSETQ. With 0 bases clipped from V and 3 bases from J, the junction kept 7 bases outside the gene matches. The CDR3 loop spans 17 amino acids. The CDR3 DNA sequence: TGCGCCAGCAGCTTGGTTGGGACAGGGGGATTGAAAGAGACCCAGTACTTC. Its translation: CASSLVGTGGLKETQYF.

CDR3 nucleotides: TGTGCCACCGCCTACCTATTCGGGGAGCTGTTTTTT. The encoded protein is CATAYLFGELFF. The J gene is TRBJ2-2, the V gene TRBV5-6; D gene ambiguous. Germline CDR1 and CDR2: SGHDT and YYEEEE. Between the trimmed V and J ends, which lost 9 bases and 7 bases, there was a span of 13 bases. The CDR3 covers 12 residues.

The chain has TRBV5-6 and TRBJ1-5; D might be TRBD1 (5 bases). This CDR3 is 15 amino acids long. Germline V gives CDR1 SGHDT, CDR2 YYEEEE. The V end was cut by 2 bases, the J end by 4 bases, with 13 bases between. The chain's CDR3 is CASSFGGYPNQPQHF. The DNA for the CDR3 is TGTGCCAGCAGCTTCGGGGGATATCCTAATCAGCCCCAGCATTTT.

This chain uses TRBV6-6 with TRBJ2-7; D might be TRBD2 (5 bases). This CDR3 has 15 amino acids. Trimming removed 4 bases at V and 4 bases at J, with 17 bases between. CDR1 is MNHNY and CDR2 is SVGAGI in the germline V gene (reference sequence). The CDR3 spells CASSSRGSQLYEQYF. CDR3 in DNA: TGTGCCAGCAGTTCCCGAGGGTCCCAACTATACGAGCAGTACTTC.

This clone occurred once. The rearrangement links TRBV18 to TRBJ2-6; 7 bases match TRBD1. The CDR3 has 16 residues. CDR1 is KGHSH, CDR2 LQKENI, per germline. Germline trimming cut 5 bases from V and 0 bases from J; bases unmatched to any gene: 4. CDR3 protein: CASSSDRTSGANVLTF. For the CDR3, the DNA is TGTGCCAGCTCATCGGACAGGACCTCTGGGGCCAACGTCCTGACTTTC.

The chain joins TRBV11-2 to TRBJ2-7; TRBD1 matches at 7 bases. Germline V lookup: CDR1 SGHAT, CDR2 FQNNGV. V lost 7 bases, J lost 3 bases, and 9 bases stayed unmatched. The CDR3 totals 14 residues. The CDR3 nucleotides read TGTGCCAGCAACCTAGGACAGGATCGCTACGAGCAGTACTTC. This gives the protein CASNLGQDRYEQYF. The variable domain in full, with the rest retrieved from reference TRBV11-2 and TRBJ2-7, is EAGVAQSPRYKIIEKRQSVAFWCNPISGHATLYWYQQILGQGPKLLIQFQNNGVVDDSQLPKDRFSAERLKGVDSTLKIQPAKLEDSAVYLCASNLGQDRYEQYFGPGTRLTVT.

The gene calls are TRBV5-5 and TRBJ1-6; 9 bases line up with TRBD1. The V and J ends lost 3 bases and 5 bases, in that order; junction bases with no gene match: 9. This CDR3 spans 17 amino acids. Germline assignment: CDR1 SGHKS and CDR2 YYEKEE (reference sequence). The CDR3 coding sequence is TGTGCCAGCAGCTCTTTTACCGGGACAGGGAATAATTCACCCCTCCACTTT. Translated: CASSSFTGTGNNSPLHF.

Concerning this clone itself: The same CDR3 is also encoded by other DNA sequences in this sample. The chain employs TRBV5-1 and TRBJ2-7; D unclear. Trimming stripped 1 base from V and 3 bases from J, with 8 bases between. CDR1 and CDR2 from the germline V gene are SGHRS and YFSETQ. The CDR3 length is 13 residues. The CDR3 protein is CASSLSGLYEQYF. The DNA of the CDR3 is TGCGCCAGCAGCTTGTCTGGGCTCTACGAGCAGTACTTC.

The V call is TRBV4-1, the J call TRBJ2-7; D ambiguous. CDR3 length equals 13 residues. V gave up 5 bases and J gave up 3 bases, with 11 bases separating them. The germline V gene encodes CDR1 MGHRA and CDR2 YSYEKL. The CDR3 loop reads CASSSGQVYEQYF. CDR3 DNA: TGCGCCAGCAGCTCCGGCCAGGTCTACGAGCAGTACTTC.

The genes are TRBV20-1 and TRBJ1-1; D not resolved. V gave up 6 bases and J gave up 4 bases, with 9 bases separating them. CDR3 length equals 11 residues. Germline V lookup: CDR1 DFQATT, CDR2 SNEGSKA (reference sequence). The CDR3 coding sequence is TGCAGTGCCGGAGACCCCACTGAAGCTTTCTTT. It yields the protein CSAGDPTEAFF.

The gene calls are TRBV4-3 and TRBJ2-5, with D perhaps TRBD1 (5 bases). V shed 0 bases and J shed 2 bases, with 7 bases lying between them. This CDR3 contains 14 residues. Per the germline V gene, CDR1 is LGHNA and CDR2 is YSLEER. The CDR3 loop is CASSQDRDQETQYF. As DNA, the CDR3 is TGCGCCAGCAGCCAAGACAGGGATCAAGAGACCCAGTACTTC.

V gene TRBV10-3 combines with J gene TRBJ2-3; D ambiguous. Trimming shortened V by 3 bases and J by 0 bases, and 13 bases separated the two germline ends. Germline assignment: CDR1 ENHRY and CDR2 SYGVKD. The CDR3 covers 16 residues. The CDR3 loop reads CAISETATLSTDTQYF. The CDR3 DNA follows: TGTGCCATCAGTGAAACAGCCACATTGAGCACAGATACGCAGTATTTT.

The chain joins TRBV6-1 to TRBJ2-1; D is unresolved. Germline loops: CDR1 MNHNS, CDR2 SASEGT. Trimming removed 1 base from V and 4 bases from J, with 8 bases in between. This CDR3 has 14 residues. The CDR3 region has the DNA TGTGCCAGCAGTGAAGTCTCGACGTACAATGAGCAGTTCTTC. This codes for CASSEVSTYNEQFF.